This TCR beta chain emerged from a study of T cell responses to AZD1222 COVID-19 vaccine. Germline V gene lookup returns CDR1 LNHNV and CDR2 YYDKDF (reference sequence). V lost 4 bases to trimming and J lost 6 bases, with 10 bases between them. The CDR3 contains 13 residues. The protocol was immunoSEQ multiplex PCR, while the TCRdb copy is restricted to in-frame clones and leaves out a portion. In the table there are about 190,000 clones, approximately 90% of which are singletons. J is TRBJ1-5 and V is TRBV15, with unresolved D. Sequenced here: peripheral blood, sampled 28 days after the second dose of the MenACWY control vaccine. This clonotype originated in an adult who received the MenACWY meningococcal vaccine as a control. This chain's CDR3 is CATSIRLFQPQHF. The DNA of the CDR3 is TGTGCCACCAGCATCAGGTTGTTTCAGCCCCAGCATTTT.